These 11 T cell receptor beta chains came from one sample sequenced in a study of response to subunit inactivated influenza vaccine. Via MiXCR, TCRdb re-called the RT-PCR reads, giving one row per CDR3 protein. The sample includes more than 600,000 distinct CDR3 sequences, 18% seen only once; the top ten take roughly a tenth. This material consisted of PBMCs from blood, taken more than 4 days after vaccination. The receptors were gathered from a middle-aged man who received an inactivated influenza vaccine.

This clonotype was seen repeatedly, ten times or more. V gene TRBV5-5 combines with J gene TRBJ2-7; the D gene is possibly TRBD1 (5 bases). The CDR3 has 14 residues. The germline V gene has CDR1 SGHKS and CDR2 YYEKEE (reference sequence). The V gene lost 1 base and the J gene lost 5 bases, with 13 bases spanning the gap. The CDR3 coding sequence is TGTGCCAGCAGCTTGTCGTGGGGCAACGACGAGCAGTACTTC. Its protein product is CASSLSWGNDEQYF.

This chain joins TRBV20-1 and TRBJ1-5; weak D call: TRBD1 (6 bases). V was trimmed by 5 bases and J by 4 bases, leaving 15 bases between them. The CDR3 is 14 residues long. CDR1 and CDR2 from the germline V gene are DFQATT and SNEGSKA (reference sequence). The chain's CDR3 is CSAHRDIRNQPQHF. Written as DNA, the CDR3 is TGCAGTGCTCACCGGGACATTAGAAATCAGCCCCAGCATTTT.

The sample holds a few counts of this clonotype. The V gene is TRBV20-1, the J gene TRBJ2-3, with 9 bases aligning to TRBD2. In germline, CDR1 is DFQATT, CDR2 SNEGSKA (reference sequence). V dropped 3 bases and J dropped 5; count of bases not matched to a gene: 6. The CDR3 is made up of 14 amino acids. For the CDR3, the DNA is TGCAGTGCTAGGGTTGGGACTAGCCGAGATACGCAGTATTTT. Translation gives CSARVGTSRDTQYF.

This clonotype came up a few times. This rearrangement joins TRBV4-2 to TRBJ1-1, with 8 bases aligning to TRBD1. In germline, CDR1 is LGHNA, CDR2 YNFKEQ. J lost 5 bases, V lost 4 bases, and 9 bases had no gene match. This CDR3 comprises 15 residues. The CDR3 region is CASSPRTGRGTEAFF. The CDR3 DNA reads TGTGCCAGCAGCCCAAGGACAGGGCGGGGAACTGAAGCTTTCTTT.

The table lists this clonotype with a few counts. The CDR3 spells CSARPGTENTEAFF. DNA of the CDR3: TGCAGTGCTAGACCCGGGACGGAGAACACTGAAGCTTTCTTT. V and J are TRBV20-1 and TRBJ1-1; weak D call: TRBD1 (5 bases). Germline loops: CDR1 DFQATT, CDR2 SNEGSKA (reference sequence). The CDR3 contains 14 residues. The V end was cut by 2 bases, the J end by 1 base, with 11 bases between.

This clonotype was recorded at least ten times. The chain links TRBV9 to TRBJ1-4, with 7 bases identical to TRBD1. The CDR3 totals 15 residues. J was trimmed by 8 bases and V by 3 bases; bases with no gene match: 10. Germline V gene data show CDR1 as SGDLS and CDR2 as YYNGEE. CDR3 amino acids: CASSGQPQGGEKLFF. DNA of the CDR3: TGTGCCAGCAGCGGCCAACCCCAGGGGGGGGAAAAACTGTTTTTT. Based on the CDR3 plus reference TRBV9 and TRBJ1-4, the full variable domain is DSGVTQTPKHLITATGQRVTLRCSPRSGDLSVYWYQQSLDQGLQFLIQYYNGEERAKGNILERFSAQQFPDLHSELNLSSLELGDSALYFCASSGQPQGGEKLFFGSGTQLSVL.

The chain employs TRBV29-1 and TRBJ1-4; D is uncertain. Trimming removed 4 bases from V and 0 bases from J, with 9 bases in between. The CDR3 loop spans 14 amino acids. Germline V CDR1 and CDR2: SQVTM, ANQGSEA. CDR3 amino acids: CSVAGFSTNEKLFF. CDR3 coding DNA: TGCAGCGTTGCTGGGTTTTCAACTAATGAAAAACTGTTTTTT.

V and J are TRBV6-5 and TRBJ2-7; 7 positions agree with TRBD2. This CDR3 has 15 residues. Germline assignment: CDR1 MNHEY and CDR2 SVGAGI. V shed 2 bases, J shed 2 bases, and the junction held 6 bases outside the gene matches. CDR3 sequence reads: CASSYDAGVTYEQYF. The CDR3 DNA reads TGTGCCAGCAGTTACGACGCGGGAGTAACCTACGAGCAGTACTTC.

This clonotype appeared a few times. This chain uses TRBV15 with TRBJ2-5; 8 bases line up with TRBD2. Germline assignment: CDR1 LNHNV and CDR2 YYDKDF (reference sequence). This CDR3 is built from 16 residues. The V gene end was trimmed by 0 bases and the J gene end by 2 bases; junction bases not matched to a gene: 5. Here the CDR3 DNA reads TGTGCCACCAGCAGAGATAGGGCTAGCGGGCAAGAGACCCAGTACTTC. It yields the protein CATSRDRASGQETQYF.

This clonotype has just a few counts. The chain couples TRBV6-5 to TRBJ2-7; no definite D call. V was cut by 0 bases and J by 1 base, with 13 bases left in between. Germline V gene lookup returns CDR1 MNHEY and CDR2 SVGAGI. This CDR3 spans 16 amino acids. In DNA form, the CDR3 reads TGTGCCAGCAGTTACTCGCACCTTCAACAATCCTACGAGCAGTACTTC. This encodes CASSYSHLQQSYEQYF.

This clonotype was recorded a few times. The chain has TRBV29-1 and TRBJ1-1, with D uncertain. Germline CDR1 and CDR2: SQVTM and ANQGSEA. This CDR3 has 14 amino acids. Trimming cost V 7 bases and J 0 bases, with 15 bases left between them. DNA of the CDR3: TGCAGCGCCCGTCGGAGCGTGATGAACACTGAAGCTTTCTTT. As protein: CSARRSVMNTEAFF.